Each of the 31 T cell receptor beta chains below was sequenced from the same sample in a study of human T cells and chemical hapten exposure. TCRdb processed the RACE reads anew with MiXCR; each CDR3 protein has one entry. Among roughly 180,000 distinct CDR3 sequences, approximately 20% were seen once, and the ten largest hold about 7%. Described time point: patch test 1, 2 weeks after DPC sensitization. Treatment defined: therapeutic diphenylcyclopropenone sensitization with weekly scalp DPC. Source: whole blood, taken in connection with sensitization to the hapten diphenylcyclopropenone (DPC). These TCRs come from a woman between 50 and 59 years old with alopecia areata. Some clones in this sample may be carry-over from other donors' samples.

This clonotype showed up just a few times. The V call is TRBV3-1, the J call TRBJ2-7; possibly TRBD2 for D (5 bases). From germline, CDR1 is LGHDT and CDR2 YNNKEL (reference sequence). The CDR3 runs 13 residues. The V end lost 2 bases, the J end lost 6 bases, and 11 bases lay between the germline ends. This CDR3 reads CASSQRTLAEQYF. In DNA form, the CDR3 reads TGTGCCAGCAGCCAACGGACCCTAGCCGAGCAGTACTTC.

This clonotype has just a few counts. The V and J genes are TRBV28 and TRBJ2-1; TRBD2 aligns across 8 bases. The CDR3 has 17 amino acids. In germline, CDR1 is MDHEN, CDR2 SYDVKM. V lost 6 bases and J lost 3; bases outside the gene matches: 13. CDR3: CASSPVRPGGVYNEQFF. In DNA form, the CDR3 reads TGTGCCAGCAGCCCCGTTAGACCGGGAGGGGTCTACAATGAGCAGTTCTTC. The variable domain in full, completed from reference TRBV28 and TRBJ2-1, reads DVKVTQSSRYLVKRTGEKVFLECVQDMDHENMFWYRQDPGLGLRLIYFSYDVKMKEKGDIPEGYSVSREKKERFSLILESASTNQTSMYLCASSPVRPGGVYNEQFFGPGTRLTVL.

This CDR3 reads CASGGRDRLGEQYF. CDR3 DNA: TGTGCCAGCGGGGGCCGGGACCGACTGGGGGAGCAGTACTTC. The chain carries TRBV12-3 or TRBV12-4 and TRBJ2-7; D might be TRBD1 (6 bases). There are 14 residues in the CDR3. Trimming took off 8 bases at V and 7 bases at J, with 21 bases between the two ends.

In its sample, this clonotype was seen a few times. This chain links TRBV5-1 with TRBJ1-1, with TRBD1 identical over 8 bases. CDR1 is SGHRS and CDR2 is YFSETQ in the germline V gene. J gave up 8 bases and V 1 base, and 7 bases lay outside the gene matches. The length of the CDR3 is 14 residues. This CDR3 reads CASSLLDRVGEAFF. The CDR3 DNA reads TGCGCCAGCAGCTTGCTGGACAGGGTAGGGGAAGCTTTCTTT.

V gene TRBV3-1 combines with J gene TRBJ2-1; the D gene could be TRBD1 or TRBD2 (5 bases each). The germline V gene has CDR1 LGHDT and CDR2 YNNKEL (reference sequence). Deletions cut 1 base from V and 5 bases from J, with 18 bases between. The CDR3 sequence is 17 residues long. This CDR3 is CASSQGVGVRYDNEQFF. CDR3 DNA sequence: TGTGCCAGCAGCCAAGGAGTGGGGGTTAGGTACGACAATGAGCAGTTCTTC.

The chain couples TRBV25-1 to TRBJ1-6; 7 positions agree with TRBD1. Germline V gives CDR1 MGHDK, CDR2 SYGVNS. The junction had 3 bases not matched to a gene; V was cut back by 4 bases and J by 3 bases. The CDR3 loop spans 15 amino acids. As DNA, the CDR3 is TGTGCCAGCAGTGGACAGGGTCTCTATAATTCACCCCTCCACTTT. Translation: CASSGQGLYNSPLHF.

The CDR3 sequence: CASSRSHAPGELFF. CDR3 bases: TGTGCCAGCAGCAGATCACACGCCCCCGGGGAGCTGTTTTTT. J is TRBJ2-2 and V is TRBV9; D is unclear. Trimming removed 4 bases at V and 6 bases at J, with 13 bases between. CDR3 length equals 14 residues. CDR1 and CDR2 from the germline V gene are SGDLS and YYNGEE.

This chain uses TRBV12-3 or TRBV12-4 with TRBJ2-3, with unresolved D. V dropped 6 bases and J dropped 0 bases, with 16 bases sitting between them. This CDR3 has 16 amino acids. CDR3 loop: CASRPPFRSSTDTQYF. The CDR3 region has the DNA TGTGCCAGCAGGCCCCCCTTCCGGTCTAGCACAGATACGCAGTATTTT.

In its sample, this clonotype was seen a few times. This chain uses TRBV11-2 with TRBJ2-7; perhaps TRBD2 as D (6 bases). The V gene lost 8 bases and the J gene lost 4 bases, with 24 bases spanning the gap. Germline V CDR1 and CDR2: SGHAT, FQNNGV. This CDR3 region has 16 residues. The CDR3 nucleotides read TGTGCCAGCGCATCAGACCTAGCGCCCTTTTTATACGAGCAGTACTTC. It codes for CASASDLAPFLYEQYF.

This clonotype was seen a handful of times. V is TRBV29-1 and J is TRBJ2-7; 9 nucleotides agree with TRBD1. The germline V gene encodes CDR1 SQVTM and CDR2 ANQGSEA. The V segment lost 3 bases and the J segment 4 bases; nucleotides outside the gene matches: 4. The CDR3 contains 13 residues. CDR3: CSVDPGQGYEQYF. The CDR3 bases are TGCAGCGTTGATCCGGGACAGGGATACGAGCAGTACTTC.

The chain uses TRBV20-1 and TRBJ2-1, with no clear D. The CDR3 is 14 residues long. Looked up from germline, CDR1 is DFQATT and CDR2 is SNEGSKA (reference sequence). The V gene lost 2 bases and the J gene lost 5 bases, with 13 bases spanning the gap. The CDR3 loop is CSARFSEANNEQFF. CDR3 DNA: TGCAGTGCTAGATTTAGTGAAGCTAACAATGAGCAGTTCTTC.

This clonotype showed up just a few times. The rearrangement links TRBV5-1 to TRBJ1-1, with TRBD1 matching over 9 bases. This CDR3 has 16 amino acids. The J segment lost 1 base and the V segment lost 4 bases, leaving 8 bases of the junction unmatched. The germline gives CDR1 SGHRS, CDR2 YFSETQ. In DNA form, the CDR3 reads TGCGCCAGCAGCAGGGGACAGGGAATTGAGAACACTGAAGCTTTCTTT. It translates to CASSRGQGIENTEAFF. Full variable domain (missing parts from reference TRBV5-1 and TRBJ1-1): KAGVTQTPRYLIKTRGQQVTLSCSPISGHRSVSWYQQTPGQGLQFLFEYFSETQRNKGNFPGRFSGRQFSNSRSEMNVSTLELGDSALYLCASSRGQGIENTEAFFGQGTRLTVV.

This clonotype occurred a few times. This chain connects TRBV5-1 to TRBJ2-7, with D possibly TRBD2 on 6 matching bases. CDR3 length: 16 residues. Trimming removed 7 bases from V and 2 bases from J, with 22 bases in between. Looked up from germline, CDR1 is SGHRS and CDR2 is YFSETQ. CDR3 in amino acids: CASGATTLANTYEQYF. The CDR3 DNA is TGCGCCAGCGGCGCCACTACTCTAGCGAACACCTACGAGCAGTACTTC.

This chain links TRBV29-1 with TRBJ2-5; D is perhaps TRBD2 (5 bases). Trimming took 4 bases from V and 4 from J, leaving 16 bases between them. From germline, CDR1 is SQVTM and CDR2 ANQGSEA. This CDR3 is 14 amino acids long. The CDR3 sequence: CSVGLPAGGETQYF. CDR3 DNA: TGCAGCGTTGGTCTCCCCGCGGGTGGAGAGACCCAGTACTTC.

This clonotype was detected only a few times. The rearrangement joins TRBV5-5 to TRBJ1-6, with D perhaps matching TRBD1 (6 bases). The CDR3 is made up of 16 amino acids. Germline V gene sequence: CDR1 SGHKS, CDR2 YYEKEE (reference sequence). Trimming removed 0 bases at V and 3 bases at J, with 10 bases between. CDR3 region: CASSLGTDLYNSPLHF. The CDR3 coding sequence is TGTGCCAGCAGCTTGGGGACAGATCTCTATAATTCACCCCTCCACTTT.

This clonotype was counted only a few times. CDR3 sequence reads: CASSPVGPGELFF. The CDR3 DNA reads as TGTGCCAGCAGCCCGGTGGGCCCCGGGGAGCTGTTTTTT. The chain combines TRBV5-4 with TRBJ2-2; D uncertain. Germline V CDR1 and CDR2: SGHNT, YYREEE (reference sequence). V was shortened by 4 bases and J by 6 bases, with 10 bases between the two germline ends. CDR3 length: 13 amino acids.

This clonotype showed up just a few times. The chain has TRBV7-3 and TRBJ2-7, with 10 bases that match TRBD1. Germline V gives CDR1 SGHTA, CDR2 FQGTGA. The CDR3 is 13 residues long. V lost 6 bases to trimming and J lost 4 bases; unmatched junction nucleotides: 3. This CDR3 reads CASSWDRGYEQYF. The CDR3 nucleotides read TGTGCCAGCAGTTGGGACAGGGGATACGAGCAGTACTTC.

This clonotype was observed a few times. The chain is built from TRBV10-3 and TRBJ2-1; D is unclear. Deletions cut 2 bases from V and 10 bases from J, with 6 bases between. Germline assignment: CDR1 ENHRY and CDR2 SYGVKD. CDR3 length: 11 amino acids. This CDR3 is CAISEGWEQFF. The CDR3 DNA is TGTGCCATCAGTGAGGGGTGGGAGCAGTTCTTC.

This rearrangement joins TRBV12-3 or TRBV12-4 to TRBJ1-1, with D hard to call. V was pared by 6 bases and J by 8 bases, with 13 bases between. The CDR3 has 12 residues. The CDR3 DNA is TGTGCCAGCAGCCTTGAATCTTCAGAAGCTTTCTTT. Its translation: CASSLESSEAFF.

V is TRBV11-2 and J is TRBJ2-7; unclear D gene. CDR1 and CDR2 from the germline V gene are SGHAT and FQNNGV. The CDR3 totals 16 residues. V was clipped by 4 bases and J by 4 bases, with 20 bases between them. CDR3 DNA: TGTGCCAGCAGCTCTGCCAATGGGGTATTCGGGTACGAGCAGTACTTC. Amino acid sequence: CASSSANGVFGYEQYF. The variable domain in full, with the rest retrieved from reference TRBV11-2 and TRBJ2-7, is EAGVAQSPRYKIIEKRQSVAFWCNPISGHATLYWYQQILGQGPKLLIQFQNNGVVDDSQLPKDRFSAERLKGVDSTLKIQPAKLEDSAVYLCASSSANGVFGYEQYFGPGTRLTVT.

This clonotype has only a few counts. A junction boundary mismatches the germline segment, possibly from a read error. This chain joins TRBV28 and TRBJ1-5; D might be TRBD1 (5 bases). Germline CDR1 is MDHEN and CDR2 is SYDVKM. The CDR3 sequence is 14 residues long. CDR3 bases: TGTGTCAGCAGTTTGGGTCAGACAGATCAGCCCCAGCATTTT. Translated, it gives CVSSLGQTDQPQHF.

The genes are TRBV7-9 and TRBJ2-2, with 7 bases fitting TRBD2. CDR1 is SEHNR and CDR2 is FQNEAQ in the germline V gene (reference sequence). This CDR3 comprises 15 residues. Losses at the gene ends were 0 bases for V and 5 bases for J; bases not matched to a gene: 3. The CDR3 region is CASSLAARETGELFF. For the CDR3, the DNA is TGTGCCAGCAGCTTAGCTGCGCGGGAGACCGGGGAGCTGTTTTTT.

Only a few counts were recorded for this clonotype. The chain links TRBV7-2 to TRBJ2-5, with unresolved D. The CDR3 runs 13 residues. CDR1 SGHTA and CDR2 FQGNSA come from the germline V gene. The V end lost 6 bases, the J end lost 2 bases, and 10 bases lay between the germline ends. The CDR3 nucleotides read TGTGCCAGCAGTAGTATTTCTCAAGAGACCCAGTACTTC. The encoded protein is CASSSISQETQYF. The whole variable domain, remainder taken from reference TRBV7-2 and TRBJ2-5, is GAGVSQSPSNKVTEKGKDVELRCDPISGHTALYWYRQSLGQGLEFLIYFQGNSAPDKSGLPSDRFSAERTGGSVSTLTIQRTQQEDSAVYLCASSSISQETQYFGPGTRLLVL.

This clonotype has more than one count but fewer than ten. J is TRBJ2-7 and V is TRBV6-1, with D uncertain. V was clipped by 7 bases and J by 7 bases, with 14 bases between them. Germline V lookup: CDR1 MNHNS, CDR2 SASEGT. The CDR3 is 12 amino acids. The chain's CDR3 is CASNVLTREQYF. CDR3 DNA sequence: TGTGCCAGCAATGTCCTTACGCGGGAGCAGTACTTC.

The J gene is TRBJ2-1, the V gene TRBV5-1; the match to TRBD2 covers 8 bases. Germline CDR1 SGHRS, CDR2 YFSETQ. With 4 bases clipped from V and 2 bases from J, the junction kept 11 bases outside the gene matches. The length of the CDR3 is 17 residues. CDR3: CASSPRAGGLTYNEQFF. The CDR3 DNA sequence: TGCGCCAGCAGCCCGAGGGCGGGGGGCCTCACCTACAATGAGCAGTTCTTC. Full variable domain (outside the CDR3, taken from reference TRBV5-1 and TRBJ2-1): KAGVTQTPRYLIKTRGQQVTLSCSPISGHRSVSWYQQTPGQGLQFLFEYFSETQRNKGNFPGRFSGRQFSNSRSEMNVSTLELGDSALYLCASSPRAGGLTYNEQFFGPGTRLTVL.

This sequence joins TRBV2 and TRBJ2-2; D unresolved. CDR1 and CDR2 from the germline V gene are SNHLY and FYNNEI. Deletions cut 5 bases from V and 0 bases from J, with 10 bases between. The CDR3 loop spans 15 amino acids. The CDR3 region is CASSPDGPNTGELFF. In DNA, the CDR3 is TGTGCCAGCAGTCCGGACGGACCGAACACCGGGGAGCTGTTTTTT.

The chain has TRBV5-1 and TRBJ1-1; a weak D match, TRBD1 (6 bases). CDR1 is SGHRS, CDR2 YFSETQ, per germline. The germline V and J ends were trimmed by 3 bases and 3 bases, with 18 bases remaining between them. The CDR3 consists of 16 residues. The chain's CDR3 is CASSSTAGAQDTEAFF. The CDR3 nucleotides are TGCGCCAGCAGCTCAACGGCAGGGGCCCAAGACACTGAAGCTTTCTTT.

This clonotype occurred a few times. The V call is TRBV20-1, the J call TRBJ1-4, with D unclear. V was pared by 3 bases and J by 4 bases, with 12 bases between. The V gene's germline CDR1 is DFQATT and CDR2 SNEGSKA (reference sequence). The CDR3 contains 14 residues. The CDR3 DNA follows: TGCAGTGCTAGGTCGTCTGGCCGTAATGAAAAACTGTTTTTT. Translating gives CSARSSGRNEKLFF.

The V call is TRBV20-1, the J call TRBJ2-3; 14 bases align to TRBD2. The CDR3 contains 15 residues. J was trimmed by 6 bases and V by 3 bases; bases with no gene match: 5. Per the germline V gene, CDR1 is DFQATT and CDR2 is SNEGSKA (reference sequence). The CDR3 nucleotides are TGCAGTGCTAGCCCCGGGACTAGCGGGAGCGATACGCAGTATTTT. Translation: CSASPGTSGSDTQYF.

This clonotype was seen only a few times. V is TRBV7-9 and J is TRBJ1-1; 7 bases agree with TRBD1. Germline values: CDR1 SEHNR, CDR2 FQNEAQ (reference sequence). The V gene end was trimmed by 3 bases and the J gene end by 8 bases; junction bases not matched to a gene: 6. The CDR3 extends over 13 amino acids. The CDR3 reads CASSLRGREEAFF. CDR3 DNA: TGTGCCAGCAGCTTGAGGGGGCGGGAGGAAGCTTTCTTT.

The V and J genes are TRBV7-9 and TRBJ1-1; D unclear. The V end lost 1 base, the J end lost 0 bases, and 12 bases lay between the germline ends. The CDR3 loop spans 16 amino acids. CDR1 and CDR2 from the germline V gene are SEHNR and FQNEAQ (reference sequence). DNA for the CDR3: TGTGCCAGCAGCTTAGTAAGCAACAAATTGAACACTGAAGCTTTCTTT. This sequence encodes CASSLVSNKLNTEAFF.